The 9 T cell receptor beta chains below were found in one sample sequenced in a study of blood T cell repertoires in COVID-19. The method was immunoSEQ multiplex PCR; TCRdb's version includes in-frame clones alone and lacks a portion of them. The sample shows 100,000 to 150,000 clones, approximately 83% of them seen only once. The sequencing input was peripheral blood. The source is a woman aged 50 to 65 with acute or convalescent COVID-19.

The rearrangement uses TRBV10-1 and TRBJ2-3; 11 nucleotides match TRBD2. This CDR3 comprises 16 residues. Germline-derived CDR1 and CDR2 are WNHNN and SYGVQD (reference sequence). J gave up 2 bases and V 2 bases, and 3 bases lay outside the gene matches. CDR3 DNA sequence: TGCGCCAGCAGTGAGGGGACTAGCGGACTCACAGATACGCAGTATTTT. Translation: CASSEGTSGLTDTQYF.

This chain connects TRBV9 to TRBJ1-1; 10 nucleotides agree with TRBD1. Germline CDR1 SGDLS, CDR2 YYNGEE. The trim removed 0 bases at V and 4 bases at J, leaving 6 bases unmatched. The CDR3 sequence is 16 residues long. This CDR3 reads CASSVGDRGWGTEAFF. CDR3 nucleotide sequence: TGTGCCAGCAGCGTAGGGGACAGGGGATGGGGCACTGAAGCTTTCTTT.

V usage is TRBV6-5 and J usage is TRBJ1-1; 8 bases fit TRBD1. The J segment lost 4 bases and the V segment lost 4 bases, leaving 5 bases of the junction unmatched. There are 14 residues in the CDR3. Germline CDR1 is MNHEY and CDR2 is SVGAGI. CDR3 in amino acids: CASSLQGASTEAFF. DNA for the CDR3: TGTGCCAGCAGTTTGCAGGGGGCGAGCACTGAAGCTTTCTTT.

The CDR3 DNA sequence: TGCAGCGTTAGACAGGGGGATAATCAGCCCCAGCATTTT. This gives the protein CSVRQGDNQPQHF. The gene calls are TRBV29-1 and TRBJ1-5; the match to TRBD1 covers 9 bases. The germline V gene has CDR1 SQVTM and CDR2 ANQGSEA. V shed 5 bases and J 4 bases; nucleotides not matched to a gene: 3. The CDR3 runs to 13 residues.

The chain has TRBV28 and TRBJ2-1; D is uncertain. The germline V gene encodes CDR1 MDHEN and CDR2 SYDVKM. This CDR3 is built from 13 residues. V was pared by 2 bases and J by 4 bases, with 6 bases between. As DNA, the CDR3 is TGTGCCAGCAGTTTAGCGTCTTACAATGAGCAGTTCTTC. Protein: CASSLASYNEQFF.

V and J are TRBV5-1 and TRBJ2-3; 8 positions match TRBD1. The V gene end was trimmed by 0 bases and the J gene end by 3 bases; junction bases not matched to a gene: 3. The CDR3 totals 15 residues. Germline V gives CDR1 SGHRS, CDR2 YFSETQ. The CDR3 coding sequence is TGCGCCAGCAGCTTGGGACAGGGGCAGACAGATACGCAGTATTTT. Amino acids: CASSLGQGQTDTQYF.

V usage is TRBV6-5 and J usage is TRBJ2-7; 8 bases match TRBD2. Germline lookup yields CDR1 MNHEY and CDR2 SVGAGI. The CDR3 runs 15 residues. With 4 bases clipped from V and 3 bases from J, the junction kept 8 bases outside the gene matches. CDR3 in DNA: TGTGCCAGCAGTTTGAGCGGGGGCAGGGGCTACGAGCAGTACTTC. Protein product: CASSLSGGRGYEQYF.

This sequence joins TRBV10-1 and TRBJ1-1; TRBD1 might be the D (5 bases). This CDR3 contains 18 residues. In germline, CDR1 is WNHNN, CDR2 SYGVQD (reference sequence). The V end lost 0 bases, the J end lost 1 base, and 18 bases lay between the germline ends. CDR3 in DNA: TGCGCCAGCAGTGAGTCTCCCCTCCGGCGGGGACCGAACACTGAAGCTTTCTTT. It translates to CASSESPLRRGPNTEAFF.

The genes are TRBV28 and TRBJ2-3; TRBD1 might be the D (5 bases). The germline gives CDR1 MDHEN, CDR2 SYDVKM. Trimming took 5 bases from V and 2 from J, leaving 14 bases between them. This CDR3 has 15 residues. This CDR3 reads CASSPRTPLTDTQYF. CDR3 DNA sequence: TGTGCCAGCAGTCCGCGGACACCACTCACAGATACGCAGTATTTT.